This section outlines one T cell receptor beta chain sequence together with its context. The data originate from a study of shared clonotypes between healthy human individuals. The method was immunoSEQ multiplex PCR; TCRdb's version includes in-frame clones alone and lacks a portion of them. The sample consists of roughly 680,000 clones, 72% of them appearing once. This clonotype was obtained from a woman in her twenties or thirties in good health. Sequenced input: memory CD4+ T cells sorted from blood. The subset is: CD45RA-negative fraction.

Written as DNA, the CDR3 is TGTGCCAGTAGCGGACAGGGCCTCGGAGGCTACACCTTC. It specifies CASSGQGLGGYTF. The chain carries TRBV19 and TRBJ1-2, with 8 bases matching TRBD1. V trimming: 6 bases; J trimming: 8 bases; junction bases outside the gene matches: 8. Germline CDR1 reads LNHDA; CDR2 reads SQIVND (reference sequence). CDR3 length: 13 amino acids.